The clone carrying this T cell receptor (beta chain) was seen a single time. Antigen unknown. This CDR3 contains 13 residues. Deletions cut 0 bases from V and 6 bases from J, with 6 bases between. CDR1 MNHEY and CDR2 SVGAGI come from the germline V gene. The record originates from a study of cytomegalovirus exposure and HLA in healthy donors. Study-level findings and limits: Rarity held for most TCR sequences, but there were some public TCRs that occurred in many donors. HLA allele associations emerged for some 16,000 TCR beta sequences in a later analysis, at 0.05 false discovery rate. Under in vitro conditions, a few CMV-associated chains were confirmed as specific for CMV antigens.

The PCR used 60 Vbeta and 13 Jbeta primers. The protocol was immunoSEQ multiplex PCR, while the TCRdb copy is restricted to in-frame clones and leaves out a portion. The repertoire holds under 150,000 clones, with 65% to 80% as singletons. The chain employs TRBV6-5 and TRBJ2-1; D is unresolved. The specimen sequenced was PBMCs. This sequence was found in a male donor in good health and CMV-seropositive. CDR3 sequence reads: CASSYSSSNEQFF. Written as DNA, the CDR3 is TGTGCCAGCAGTTACTCTAGCAGCAATGAGCAGTTCTTC.